The T cell receptor beta chain under discussion was sequenced for a study of T cells in Graves' hyperthyroidism and ophthalmopathy. Study observations and caveats: Blood also carried most thyroid clonotypes expanded above 0.001.

The TCR beta CDR3 regions underwent amplification using RNA transcripts as the source. HTBI primers were used for first-round RT-PCR of the TCR CDR3. TCRdb recomputed calls from the multiplex PCR reads with MiXCR, one row per CDR3 protein. Among around 580,000 distinct CDR3 sequences listed, approximately 44% were seen once. Subjects aged 18 to 65 presented with newly diagnosed hyperthyroidism of less than 2 months' duration. Per germline, CDR1 PRHDT and CDR2 FYEKMQ (reference sequence). This CDR3 has 15 amino acids. V lost 6 bases and J 0 bases, leaving 11 bases between the germline ends. For this clonotype: As yet, its antigen is unknown.

The chain uses TRBV13 and TRBJ1-4, with D perhaps matching TRBD1 (6 bases). The receptor comes from a woman younger than 35 with Graves' hyperthyroidism. Sequencing was done on a sample of peripheral blood or thyroid tissue (not recorded which). CDR3 protein: CASSLYRATNEKLFF. As DNA, the CDR3 is TGTGCCAGCAGTTTATACAGGGCAACTAATGAAAAACTGTTTTTT.